This T cell receptor (beta chain) was sequenced during a study of beta chain features in type 1 diabetes. Every donor provided one heparinised blood draw, which averaged approximately 100 mL. Sorted populations all had greater than 95% purity. Since all of the isolated RNA was reverse transcribed, expressed TCRB transcripts were what got sequenced. There were approximately 3.7 million reads on average in the naive, central memory and regulatory T cell samples. Here immunoSEQ multiplex PCR was the method, and the copy in TCRdb shows in-frame clones only, minus some. The profile shows more than 300,000 clones, roughly 12% of them singletons. There are 14 residues in the CDR3. Trimming stripped 5 bases from V and 5 bases from J, with 15 bases between. Per the germline V gene, CDR1 is SGHAT and CDR2 is FQNNGV. Regarding the study as a whole: Patients with Type 1 diabetes showed moderately but significantly shorter TCRB CDR3s in all four CD4+ subsets.

As regards this clone: What it binds is unknown.

The receptor was derived from a woman aged 18 to 35 with type 1 diabetes. Sequencing input: naive CD4+ T cells from blood. V and J are TRBV11-2 and TRBJ1-1, with D tentatively TRBD1 (6 bases). CDR3 in DNA: TGTGCCAGCAGCCTCATCACAGGGATGACTGAAGCTTTCTTT. Protein sequence: CASSLITGMTEAFF.